This T cell receptor beta chain appears in the sequencing data of a study of blood T cell repertoires in COVID-19. Overall study: Samples representing acute and convalescent COVID-19 were sourced from the United States, Italy and Spain. PBMCs, B-cell-depleted T cells, or T cells provided the cDNA or gDNA that made up the material.

Germline-derived CDR1 and CDR2 are MDHEN and SYDVKM. V lost 4 bases and J 3 bases, leaving 15 bases between the germline ends. The CDR3 sequence is 15 residues long. This clone has just one count. In the study's own analysis: The assay estimated nucleated cells by amplifying reference gene primers. Some clones are missing from TCRdb's copy, which holds only in-frame ones; the method was immunoSEQ multiplex PCR. V and J calls and clone size are as listed in that table; D and trimming were resolved from the DNA. This table has approximately 88,000 clones, 65% to 80% appearing once. The clonotype originates from a human donor in a cohort sampled during active COVID-19. This sequence joins TRBV28 and TRBJ2-5, with D tentatively TRBD1 (5 bases). The material sequenced was peripheral blood. CDR3 nucleotide sequence: TGTGCCAGCAGTTCGTCGGCGGCAGGGAAAGAGACCCAGTACTTC. Translating it yields CASSSSAAGKETQYF.